The entry below describes one T cell receptor beta chain. Its matching antigen is unknown. The PCR ran on 60 Vbeta and 13 Jbeta primers. This table comes from immunoSEQ multiplex PCR, and its TCRdb copy is limited to in-frame clones, with some not included. The sample lists fewer than 85,000 clones, over 70% occurring once. These data belong to a study of cytomegalovirus exposure and HLA in healthy donors. Points from the study as a whole: Immune exposure information available was restricted to CMV serostatus. The authors enumerated 164 TCR beta chains as linked to cytomegalovirus. Reports indicated that the classifier achieved high specificity and sensitivity in diagnosing cytomegalovirus status.

The CDR3 is 15 residues long. Germline assignment: CDR1 SGHDT and CDR2 YYEEEE. With 4 bases removed from V and 0 bases from J, the gap between germline ends came to 10 bases. The sequence derives from a male donor in good health and CMV-seropositive. The source material was PBMCs. The chain is built from TRBV5-6 and TRBJ1-4, with a weak D call TRBD1 (5 bases). The CDR3 sequence is CASSPVTATNEKLFF. Written as DNA, the CDR3 is TGTGCCAGCAGCCCTGTGACAGCAACTAATGAAAAACTGTTTTTT.